This entry concerns a single TCR beta chain. Its antigen is currently unknown. The CDR3 loop spans 16 amino acids. V shed 0 bases and J shed 0 bases, with 9 bases lying between them. CDR1 and CDR2 from the germline V gene are MNHEY and SVGAGI. TCRdb re-derived calls from the 5' RACE reads in MiXCR, one entry per CDR3 protein. The repertoire holds approximately 600,000 distinct CDR3 sequences, with roughly 7.2% as singletons. This record belongs to a study of identical twins. Study outcomes and limitations: Twins' surplus sharing was weaker for beta out-of-frame sequences.

In addition, the sample was reused for a study of yellow fever vaccine responses in identical twins. According to that study: Twins' vaccine T cell responses were reported to seem partly convergent and partly personalized.

The genes are TRBV6-5 and TRBJ2-1, with D perhaps matching TRBD2 (5 bases). The sample taken for sequencing was PBMCs. The sequence was collected from a woman between 18 and 29 years old in good health. The CDR3 coding sequence is TGTGCCAGCAGTTACTCAGGACTTCACTCCTACAATGAGCAGTTCTTC. Its translation: CASSYSGLHSYNEQFF.